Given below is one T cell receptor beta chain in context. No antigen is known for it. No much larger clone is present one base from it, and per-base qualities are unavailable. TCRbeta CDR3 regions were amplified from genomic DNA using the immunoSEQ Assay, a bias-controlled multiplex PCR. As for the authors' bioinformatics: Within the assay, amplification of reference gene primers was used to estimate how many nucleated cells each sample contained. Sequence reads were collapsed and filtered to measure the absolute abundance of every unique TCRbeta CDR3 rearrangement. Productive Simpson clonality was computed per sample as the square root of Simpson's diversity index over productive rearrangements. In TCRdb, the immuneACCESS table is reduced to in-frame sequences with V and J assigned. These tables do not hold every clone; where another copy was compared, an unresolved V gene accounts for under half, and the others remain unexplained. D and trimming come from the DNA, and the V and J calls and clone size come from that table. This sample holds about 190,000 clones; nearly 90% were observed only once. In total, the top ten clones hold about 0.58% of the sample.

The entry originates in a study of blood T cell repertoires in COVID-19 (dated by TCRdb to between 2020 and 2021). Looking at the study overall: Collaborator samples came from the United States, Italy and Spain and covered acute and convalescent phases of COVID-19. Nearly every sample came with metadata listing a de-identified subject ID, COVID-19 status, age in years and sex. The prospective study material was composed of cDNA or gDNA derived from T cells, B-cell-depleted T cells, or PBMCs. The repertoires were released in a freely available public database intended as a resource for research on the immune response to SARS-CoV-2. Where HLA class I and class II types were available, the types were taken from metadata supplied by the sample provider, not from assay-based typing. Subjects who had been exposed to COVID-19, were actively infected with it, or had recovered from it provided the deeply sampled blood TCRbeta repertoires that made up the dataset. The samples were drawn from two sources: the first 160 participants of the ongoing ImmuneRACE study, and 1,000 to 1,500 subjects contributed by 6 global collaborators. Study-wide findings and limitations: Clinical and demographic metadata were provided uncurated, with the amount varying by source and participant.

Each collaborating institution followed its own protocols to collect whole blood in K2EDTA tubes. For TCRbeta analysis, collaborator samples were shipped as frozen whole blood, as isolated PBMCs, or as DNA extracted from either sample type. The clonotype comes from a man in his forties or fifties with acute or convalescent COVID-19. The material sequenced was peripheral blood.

The CDR3 region reads CASRRTGNNEQFF. The DNA is as follows: TGTGCCAGCAGACGGACAGGGAACAATGAGCAGTTCTTC. The V gene is TRBV6-5 and the J gene is TRBJ2-1; 8 nucleotides in the junction match TRBD1. The CDR3 runs 13 amino acids, cysteine and phenylalanine included. Only the CDR3 DNA is retained, 39 bases long and in frame from the first base. Based on the germline V gene, the CDR1 and CDR2 sequences are MNHEY and SVGAGI. Compared with germline, V lacks 6 bases and J lacks 5 bases; bases without a gene match: 3.